This T cell receptor (beta chain) was observed in a study of blood T cell repertoires in COVID-19. Across the whole study: Specimens from acute and convalescent COVID-19 originated in the United States, Italy and Spain. In each case, the material was cDNA or gDNA derived from T cells, B-cell-depleted T cells, or PBMCs.

V lost 4 bases and J lost 7, with 20 bases in between. Germline loops: CDR1 SGHNT, CDR2 YYREEE (reference sequence). The CDR3 is 15 residues long. Seattle enrolled patients during active infection and tracked them longitudinally. Per the authors' pipeline: It was from reference gene primer amplification that nucleated cell counts were estimated. Generated by immunoSEQ multiplex PCR, the TCRdb table keeps only in-frame clones and is missing some. D and trimming were read from the DNA, whereas the V and J calls and clone size are those reported in that table. This table has approximately 460,000 clones, roughly 87% appearing once.

Sequenced input: peripheral blood. This chain uses TRBV5-4 with TRBJ1-2; D remains unclear. The receptor's source is a man younger than 30 with COVID-19, enrolled during active disease. This chain's CDR3 is CASSLQVPRGSGYTF. The CDR3 DNA follows: TGTGCCAGCAGCCTGCAGGTTCCGCGTGGAAGTGGCTACACCTTC.